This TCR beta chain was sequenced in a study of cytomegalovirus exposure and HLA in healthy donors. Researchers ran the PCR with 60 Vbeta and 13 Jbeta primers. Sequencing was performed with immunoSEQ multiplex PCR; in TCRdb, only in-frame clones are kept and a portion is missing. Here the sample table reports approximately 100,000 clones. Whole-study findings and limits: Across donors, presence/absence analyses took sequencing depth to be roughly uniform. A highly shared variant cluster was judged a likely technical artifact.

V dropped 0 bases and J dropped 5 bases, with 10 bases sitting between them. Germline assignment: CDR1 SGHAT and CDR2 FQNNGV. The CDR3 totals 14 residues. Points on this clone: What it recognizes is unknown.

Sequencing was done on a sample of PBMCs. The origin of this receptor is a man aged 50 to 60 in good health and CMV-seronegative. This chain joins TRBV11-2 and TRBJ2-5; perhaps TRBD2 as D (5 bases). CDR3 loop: CASSLDRGRETQYF. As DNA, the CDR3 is TGTGCCAGCAGCTTAGATCGGGGTAGGGAGACCCAGTACTTC.